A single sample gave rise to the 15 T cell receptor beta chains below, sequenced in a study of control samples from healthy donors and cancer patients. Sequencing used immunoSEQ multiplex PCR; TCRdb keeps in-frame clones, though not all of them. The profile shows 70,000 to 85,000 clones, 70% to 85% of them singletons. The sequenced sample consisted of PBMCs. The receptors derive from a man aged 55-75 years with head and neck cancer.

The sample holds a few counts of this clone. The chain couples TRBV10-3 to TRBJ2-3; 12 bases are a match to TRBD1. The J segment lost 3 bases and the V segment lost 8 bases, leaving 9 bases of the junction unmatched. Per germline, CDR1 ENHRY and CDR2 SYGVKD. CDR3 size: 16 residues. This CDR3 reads CAIRGTGGPGTDTQYF. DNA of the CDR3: TGTGCCATCCGAGGGACAGGGGGCCCGGGGACAGATACGCAGTATTTT.

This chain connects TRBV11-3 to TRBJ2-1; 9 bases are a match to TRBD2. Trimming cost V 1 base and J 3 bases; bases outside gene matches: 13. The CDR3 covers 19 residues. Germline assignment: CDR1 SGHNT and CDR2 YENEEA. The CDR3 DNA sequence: TGTGCCAGCAGCTTAGGCTGGCTAGCGGGACCTGTAGGCTACAATGAGCAGTTCTTC. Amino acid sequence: CASSLGWLAGPVGYNEQFF. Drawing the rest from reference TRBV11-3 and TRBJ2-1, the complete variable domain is EAGVVQSPRYKIIEKKQPVAFWCNPISGHNTLYWYLQNLGQGPELLIRYENEEAVDDSQLPKDRFSAERLKGVDSTLKIQPAELGDSAVYLCASSLGWLAGPVGYNEQFFGPGTRLTVL.

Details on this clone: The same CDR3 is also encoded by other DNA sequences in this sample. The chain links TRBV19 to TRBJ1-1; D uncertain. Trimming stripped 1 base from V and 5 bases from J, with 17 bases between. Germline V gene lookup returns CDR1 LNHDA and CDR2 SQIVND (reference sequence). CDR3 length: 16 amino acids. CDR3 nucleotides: TGTGCCAGTAGTATAGGGGCGCGGGTACTGGGGACTGAAGCTTTCTTT. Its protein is CASSIGARVLGTEAFF.

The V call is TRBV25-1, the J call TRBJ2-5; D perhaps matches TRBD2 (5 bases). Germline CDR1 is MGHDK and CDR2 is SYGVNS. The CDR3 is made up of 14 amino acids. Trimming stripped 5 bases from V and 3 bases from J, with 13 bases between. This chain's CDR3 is CASSMGWGEETQYF. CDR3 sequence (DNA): TGTGCCAGCAGTATGGGGTGGGGAGAAGAGACCCAGTACTTC. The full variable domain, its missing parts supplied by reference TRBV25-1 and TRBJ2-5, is EADIYQTPRYLVIGTGKKITLECSQTMGHDKMYWYQQDPGMELHLIHYSYGVNSTEKGDLSSESTVSRIRTEHFPLTLESARPSHTSQYLCASSMGWGEETQYFGPGTRLLVL.

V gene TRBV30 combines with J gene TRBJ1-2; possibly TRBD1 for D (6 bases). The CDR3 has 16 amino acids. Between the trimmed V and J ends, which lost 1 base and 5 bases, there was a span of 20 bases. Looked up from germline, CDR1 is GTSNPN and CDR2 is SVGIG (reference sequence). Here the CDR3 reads CAWSGPSTGTLYGYTF. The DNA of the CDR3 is TGTGCCTGGAGTGGCCCTTCAACCGGGACACTTTATGGCTACACCTTC.

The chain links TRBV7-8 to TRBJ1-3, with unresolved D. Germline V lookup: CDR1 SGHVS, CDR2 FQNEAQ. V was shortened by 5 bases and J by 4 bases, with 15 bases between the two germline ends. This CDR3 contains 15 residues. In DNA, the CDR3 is TGTGCCAGCAGCCCGAGCCGGGGAAGAGGAAACACCATATATTTT. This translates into CASSPSRGRGNTIYF.

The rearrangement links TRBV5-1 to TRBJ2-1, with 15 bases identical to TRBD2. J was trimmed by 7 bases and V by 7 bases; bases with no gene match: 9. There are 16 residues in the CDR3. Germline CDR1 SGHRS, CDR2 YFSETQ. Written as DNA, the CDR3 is TGCGCCAGCGCAGGCGCGGGACTAGCGGGAGGAAATGAGCAGTTCTTC. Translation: CASAGAGLAGGNEQFF.

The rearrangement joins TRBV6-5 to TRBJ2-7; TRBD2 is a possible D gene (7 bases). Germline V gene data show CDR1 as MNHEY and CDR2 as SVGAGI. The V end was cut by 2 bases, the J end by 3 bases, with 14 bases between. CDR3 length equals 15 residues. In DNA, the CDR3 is TGTGCCAGCAGTTACGGGGGGGGCCTCGGCTACGAGCAGTACTTC. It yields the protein CASSYGGGLGYEQYF.

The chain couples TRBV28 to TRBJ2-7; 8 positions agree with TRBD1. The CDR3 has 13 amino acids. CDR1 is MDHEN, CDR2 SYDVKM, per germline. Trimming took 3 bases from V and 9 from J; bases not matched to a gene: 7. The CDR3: CASSFPDRGVQYF. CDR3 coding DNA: TGTGCCAGCAGTTTTCCTGACAGGGGTGTGCAGTACTTC.

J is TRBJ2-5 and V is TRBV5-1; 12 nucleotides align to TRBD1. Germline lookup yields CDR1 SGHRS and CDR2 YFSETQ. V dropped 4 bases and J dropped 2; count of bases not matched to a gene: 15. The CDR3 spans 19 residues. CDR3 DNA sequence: TGCGCCAGCAGCAATCACGGGACAGGGGGCGCGTGGTGGCAAGAGACCCAGTACTTC. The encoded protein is CASSNHGTGGAWWQETQYF.

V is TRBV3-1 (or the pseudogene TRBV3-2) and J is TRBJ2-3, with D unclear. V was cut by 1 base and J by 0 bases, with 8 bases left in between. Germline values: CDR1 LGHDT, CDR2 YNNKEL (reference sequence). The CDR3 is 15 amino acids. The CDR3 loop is CASSQVWQSTDTQYF. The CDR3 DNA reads TGTGCCAGCAGCCAAGTGTGGCAGAGCACAGATACGCAGTATTTT.

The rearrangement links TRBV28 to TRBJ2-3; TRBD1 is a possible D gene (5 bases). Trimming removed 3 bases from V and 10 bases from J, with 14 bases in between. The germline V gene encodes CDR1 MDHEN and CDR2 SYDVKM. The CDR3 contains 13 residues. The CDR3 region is CASSLGPLLAQYF. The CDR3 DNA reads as TGTGCCAGCAGTTTGGGGCCTTTGTTGGCGCAGTATTTT.

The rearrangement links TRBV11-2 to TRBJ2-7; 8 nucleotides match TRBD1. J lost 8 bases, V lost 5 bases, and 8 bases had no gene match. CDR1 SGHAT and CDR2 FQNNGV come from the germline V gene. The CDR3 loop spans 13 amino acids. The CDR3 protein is CASSPSDRVKQYF. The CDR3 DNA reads TGTGCCAGCAGCCCGTCGGACAGGGTAAAGCAGTACTTC.

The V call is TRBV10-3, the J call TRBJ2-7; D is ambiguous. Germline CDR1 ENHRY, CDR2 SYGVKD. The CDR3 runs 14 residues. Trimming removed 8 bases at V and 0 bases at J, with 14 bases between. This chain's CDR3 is CAISRALSSYEQYF. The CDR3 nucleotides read TGTGCCATCTCACGAGCGCTTAGCTCCTACGAGCAGTACTTC.

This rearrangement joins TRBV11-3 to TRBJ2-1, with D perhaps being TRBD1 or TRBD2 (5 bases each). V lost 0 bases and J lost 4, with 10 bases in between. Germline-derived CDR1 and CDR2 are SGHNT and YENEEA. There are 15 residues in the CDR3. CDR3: CASSLDSGTYNEQFF. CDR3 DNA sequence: TGTGCCAGCAGCTTAGATTCGGGGACGTACAATGAGCAGTTCTTC. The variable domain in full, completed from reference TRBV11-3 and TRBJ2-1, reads EAGVVQSPRYKIIEKKQPVAFWCNPISGHNTLYWYLQNLGQGPELLIRYENEEAVDDSQLPKDRFSAERLKGVDSTLKIQPAELGDSAVYLCASSLDSGTYNEQFFGPGTRLTVL.